The 21 T cell receptor beta chains in this list originate from one sample, sequenced in a study of T cells after posttransplantation cyclophosphamide. Cells defined as naive were viable CD3+CD4+ or CD3+CD8+ and CCR7+CD45RA+CD45RO-CD95-CD27+CD28+. TCRdb's table, derived via immunoSEQ multiplex PCR, lists solely in-frame clones and lacks some. The repertoire has under 35,000 clones, around 90% of them found once; the top ten carry just under 0.25%. The sequenced sample consisted of naive CD4+ T cells sorted from PBMCs. Receptor source: a woman aged 60 to 75 in good health, CMV-negative, and a related stem cell transplant donor.

The CDR3: CASHTLGGTSSYNEQFF. Here the CDR3 DNA reads TGTGCCAGTCATACGTTGGGGGGAACGAGCTCCTACAATGAGCAGTTCTTC. The V call is TRBV7-9, the J call TRBJ2-1; D may be TRBD2 (6 bases). CDR3 size: 17 residues. Trimming pared 9 bases from V and 0 bases from J, leaving 21 bases between. Germline V gives CDR1 SEHNR, CDR2 FQNEAQ (reference sequence).

CDR3: CAWSVHTGGPMYNEQFF. CDR3 in DNA: TGTGCCTGGAGTGTACACACGGGAGGGCCGATGTACAATGAGCAGTTCTTC. This chain uses TRBV30 with TRBJ2-1; 8 nucleotides line up with TRBD2. The trim removed 0 bases at V and 4 bases at J, leaving 11 bases unmatched. This CDR3 is 17 amino acids long. Looked up from germline, CDR1 is GTSNPN and CDR2 is SVGIG (reference sequence).

The V and J genes are TRBV9 and TRBJ2-2; no reliable D call. The ends were cut back, 2 bases at V and 5 bases at J, with 4 bases in the middle. The CDR3 covers 12 residues. Germline CDR1 is SGDLS and CDR2 is YYNGEE. The CDR3 nucleotides are TGTGCCAGCAGCGTCATTACCGGGGAGCTGTTTTTT. Amino acid sequence: CASSVITGELFF.

The genes are TRBV5-1 and TRBJ2-2; the D is unclear. Between the trimmed V and J ends, which lost 0 bases and 1 base, there was a span of 10 bases. The CDR3 runs 16 residues. Looked up from germline, CDR1 is SGHRS and CDR2 is YFSETQ. The CDR3 sequence is CASSLATSRNTGELFF. In DNA form, the CDR3 reads TGCGCCAGCAGCTTGGCAACCTCTAGGAACACCGGGGAGCTGTTTTTT.

The chain employs TRBV5-4 and TRBJ1-2; a possible D gene is TRBD1 (6 bases). V gave up 2 bases and J gave up 6 bases, with 14 bases separating them. The CDR3 is made up of 14 amino acids. From germline, CDR1 is SGHNT and CDR2 YYREEE (reference sequence). The CDR3 sequence: CASSFPQGPHGYTF. Here the CDR3 DNA reads TGTGCCAGCAGCTTCCCCCAGGGGCCCCATGGCTACACCTTC.

V gene TRBV15 combines with J gene TRBJ2-3; TRBD2 matches at 7 bases. The ends lost 5 bases at V and 2 bases at J; junction bases unmatched: 4. The CDR3 spans 14 residues. Germline lookup yields CDR1 LNHNV and CDR2 YYDKDF (reference sequence). CDR3 bases: TGTGCCACCAGCGCGGGACTAAACACAGATACGCAGTATTTT. Residues: CATSAGLNTDTQYF.

The chain uses TRBV2 and TRBJ1-5; TRBD1 agrees at 8 bases. V lost 6 bases, J lost 1 base, and 5 bases stayed unmatched. The CDR3 is 15 residues long. In germline, CDR1 is SNHLY, CDR2 FYNNEI. CDR3 loop: CASSPQGASNQPQHF. The CDR3 DNA sequence: TGTGCCAGCAGCCCCCAGGGGGCGAGCAATCAGCCCCAGCATTTT.

The chain carries TRBV19 and TRBJ1-2; 7 bases match TRBD1. Germline V CDR1 and CDR2: LNHDA, SQIVND (reference sequence). Unmatched junction bases numbered 12, after V lost 5 bases and J lost 6 bases. This CDR3 region has 15 residues. The CDR3 reads CASSATDRVGDGYTF. For the CDR3, the DNA is TGTGCCAGTAGTGCGACCGACAGGGTCGGCGATGGCTACACCTTC.

This clone was counted a few times. V gene TRBV7-9 combines with J gene TRBJ1-1, with D maybe TRBD1 (6 bases). CDR3 length equals 13 residues. Germline CDR1 reads SEHNR; CDR2 reads FQNEAQ (reference sequence). Trimming stripped 5 bases from V and 1 base from J, with 8 bases between. The CDR3 loop is CASSTDRNTEAFF. The CDR3, as DNA: TGTGCCAGCAGCACGGACAGGAACACTGAAGCTTTCTTT.

The chain uses TRBV27 and TRBJ2-7; 7 nucleotides align to TRBD1. Trimming took 0 bases from V and 3 from J; bases not matched to a gene: 2. The germline CDR1 and CDR2 sequences are MNHEY and SMNVEV (reference sequence). The CDR3 has 14 amino acids. CDR3: CASSLSRQGYEQYF. In nucleotides, the CDR3 is TGTGCCAGCAGTTTATCGAGACAGGGCTACGAGCAGTACTTC.

As regards this clone: One junction end does not reproduce the germline sequence, and a read error may be involved. The chain links TRBV6-5 to TRBJ2-1; TRBD1 might be the D (6 bases). The CDR3 is 12 amino acids. Looked up from germline, CDR1 is MNHEY and CDR2 is SVGAGI. CDR3 sequence reads: CASHSRGNGQFF. The CDR3 DNA is TGTGCCAGCCACTCCAGGGGCAATGGGCAGTTCTTC.

This clone was seen just once. V and J are TRBV7-9 and TRBJ1-1; D remains unclear. Germline loops: CDR1 SEHNR, CDR2 FQNEAQ (reference sequence). Trimming shortened V by 5 bases and J by 8 bases, and 9 bases separated the two germline ends. The length of the CDR3 is 11 residues. The CDR3 region has the DNA TGTGCCAGCAGCACGTACTACGAAGCTTTCTTT. Translating it yields CASSTYYEAFF.

V is TRBV10-2 and J is TRBJ2-1, with a possible D match to TRBD1 (5 bases). Germline V lookup: CDR1 WSHSY, CDR2 SAAADI. This CDR3 has 13 residues. V was trimmed by 6 bases and J by 5 bases, leaving 11 bases between them. Here the CDR3 reads CASRVDSNNEQFF. DNA for the CDR3: TGCGCCAGCAGGGTTGACAGTAACAATGAGCAGTTCTTC.

The chain links TRBV5-4 to TRBJ1-4, with D unresolved. Looked up from germline, CDR1 is SGHNT and CDR2 is YYREEE (reference sequence). CDR3 length: 15 amino acids. Trimming shortened V by 4 bases and J by 8 bases, and 18 bases separated the two germline ends. CDR3 in DNA: TGTGCCAGCAGCACCGGTGGGAAGGGCGGGGAAAAACTGTTTTTT. It yields the protein CASSTGGKGGEKLFF.

V usage is TRBV6-5 and J usage is TRBJ1-2, with D hard to call. The CDR3 is 13 amino acids. V gave up 6 bases and J gave up 2 bases, with 10 bases separating them. Per the germline V gene, CDR1 is MNHEY and CDR2 is SVGAGI. The CDR3 DNA is TGTGCCAGCAGAGCGGACGGGAACTATGGCTACACCTTC. This sequence encodes CASRADGNYGYTF.

This chain joins TRBV27 and TRBJ2-1, with TRBD1 matching 7 bases. Germline CDR1 reads MNHEY; CDR2 reads SMNVEV (reference sequence). V gave up 11 bases and J gave up 7 bases; unmatched junction bases: 17. The CDR3 has 15 residues. CDR3 in DNA: TGTGCCTCCACCCACAGCTTGGACAGGAGGAATGAGCAGTTCTTC. Encoded protein: CASTHSLDRRNEQFF.

In nucleotides, the CDR3 is TGTGCCTGGAGTGTAAGCCAGGGGATAGATACGCAGTATTTT. It yields the protein CAWSVSQGIDTQYF. The V and J genes are TRBV30 and TRBJ2-3; D possibly corresponds to TRBD1 (6 bases). V was clipped by 0 bases and J by 5 bases, with 12 bases between them. The CDR3 contains 14 residues. CDR1 and CDR2 (germline): GTSNPN, SVGIG (reference sequence).

The chain uses TRBV28 and TRBJ1-1; D is ambiguous. Trimming took 2 bases from V and 10 from J, leaving 11 bases between them. This CDR3 has 12 amino acids. The V gene's germline CDR1 is MDHEN and CDR2 SYDVKM. Written as DNA, the CDR3 is TGTGCCAGCAGTTTAACCCTCGAGGGAGCTTTCTTT. Translating gives CASSLTLEGAFF.

V gene TRBV9 combines with J gene TRBJ2-2; TRBD1 matches at 9 bases. CDR3 size: 16 residues. V lost 3 bases and J lost 5; bases outside the gene matches: 8. Germline V gene data show CDR1 as SGDLS and CDR2 as YYNGEE. The CDR3 sequence: CASSAGTGQGTGELFF. In DNA form, the CDR3 reads TGTGCCAGCAGCGCCGGGACAGGGCAGGGAACCGGGGAGCTGTTTTTT.

CDR3 residues: CASSWGRSGGPVNEQYF. The CDR3 DNA is TGTGCCAGCAGCTGGGGGCGGTCGGGAGGGCCGGTAAATGAGCAGTACTTC. The gene calls are TRBV5-4 and TRBJ2-7; 8 bases match TRBD2. Losses at the gene ends were 3 bases for V and 7 bases for J; bases not matched to a gene: 18. The CDR3 runs 17 residues. CDR1 and CDR2 from the germline V gene are SGHNT and YYREEE (reference sequence).

This clone occurred once. The chain couples TRBV28 to TRBJ1-5; 10 nucleotides match TRBD1. Germline V gene data show CDR1 as MDHEN and CDR2 as SYDVKM. CDR3 size: 20 residues. J lost 0 bases, V lost 5 bases, and 16 bases had no gene match. The CDR3 reads CASSNPGTGVLPGSNQPQHF. The CDR3 DNA reads as TGTGCCAGCAGTAACCCCGGGACAGGGGTTCTCCCGGGTAGCAATCAGCCCCAGCATTTT.